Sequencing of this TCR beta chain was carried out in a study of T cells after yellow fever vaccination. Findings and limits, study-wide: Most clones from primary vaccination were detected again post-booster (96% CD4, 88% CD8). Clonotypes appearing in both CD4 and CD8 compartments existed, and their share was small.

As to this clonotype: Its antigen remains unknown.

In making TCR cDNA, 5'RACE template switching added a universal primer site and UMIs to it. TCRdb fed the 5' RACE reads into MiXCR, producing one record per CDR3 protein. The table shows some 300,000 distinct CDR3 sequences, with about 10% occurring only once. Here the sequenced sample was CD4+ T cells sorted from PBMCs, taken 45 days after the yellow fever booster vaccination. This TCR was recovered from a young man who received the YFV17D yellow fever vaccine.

The chain's CDR3 is CSAQDRVAGELFF. CDR3 nucleotide sequence: TGCAGTGCTCAGGACAGGGTAGCCGGGGAGCTGTTTTTT. V gene TRBV20-1 combines with J gene TRBJ2-2; 8 nucleotides agree with TRBD1. V gave up 5 bases and J gave up 6 bases; unmatched junction bases: 5. The CDR3 length is 13 residues. Germline V CDR1 and CDR2: DFQATT, SNEGSKA (reference sequence).